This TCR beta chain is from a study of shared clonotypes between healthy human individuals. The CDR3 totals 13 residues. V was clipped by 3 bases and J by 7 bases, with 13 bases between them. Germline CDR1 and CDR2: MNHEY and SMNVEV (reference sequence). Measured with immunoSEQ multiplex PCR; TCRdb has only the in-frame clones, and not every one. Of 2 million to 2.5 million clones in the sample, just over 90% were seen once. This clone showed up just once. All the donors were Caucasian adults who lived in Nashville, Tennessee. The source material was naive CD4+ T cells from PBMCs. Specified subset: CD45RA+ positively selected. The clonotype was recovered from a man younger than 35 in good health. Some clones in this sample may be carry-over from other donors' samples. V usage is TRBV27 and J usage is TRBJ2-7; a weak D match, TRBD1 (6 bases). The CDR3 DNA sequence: TGTGCCAGCAGTTTCTCAACCAGGGGAGAGCAGTACTTC. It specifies CASSFSTRGEQYF.